Listed below are T cell receptor beta chains from one sample, sequenced in a study of OX40 agonist ivuxolimab in advanced cancers. TCRdb's table, derived via immunoSEQ multiplex PCR, lists solely in-frame clones and lacks some. This sample yields 81,000 or so clones, of which 88% are seen a single time; approximately 0.47% belongs to the top ten. The specimen was CD4+ or CD8+ T cells sorted from blood, collected in a trial of the OX40 agonist ivuxolimab. Every receptor here comes from an adult with an advanced solid tumor such as melanoma, head and neck, liver or kidney cancer. Both conserved end residues are part of each CDR3. The D gene is left open where the match is weak. Expanded clones get a size class; other rows say once, few or many, or leave the size out.

j_call cdr3_length d_call clone_size v_call cdr3_nt cdr3_aa
TRBJ1-3 16 - - TRBV7-2 TGTGCCAGCAGCGTAGCGGGGGCCCGCTCTGGAAACACCATATATTTT CASSVAGARSGNTIYF
TRBJ2-2 13 TRBD1 - TRBV7-3 TGTGCCAGCAGCACGACAGGGGCCGGGGAGCTGTTTTTT CASSTTGAGELFF
TRBJ1-3 15 - - TRBV5-5 TGTGCCAGCAGCTTTCCGGGGAGTGCTGGAAACACCATATATTTT CASSFPGSAGNTIYF
TRBJ2-7 15 - - TRBV30 TGTGCCTGGAGTGTACGGAGTGTGAGCTCCTACGAGCAGTACTTC CAWSVRSVSSYEQYF
TRBJ2-7 14 TRBD1 - TRBV11-2 TGTGCCAGCAGCCGAAACGACTTACAGGGGAAGCAGTACTTC CASSRNDLQGKQYF
TRBJ2-7 13 - - TRBV2 TGTGCCAGCAGCCCAGATTTCTCCTACGAGCAGTACTTC CASSPDFSYEQYF
TRBJ1-2 14 - - TRBV4-2 TGTGCCAGCAGCCAAGAAGGCAGGGGACTCGGCTACACCTTC CASSQEGRGLGYTF
TRBJ2-6 17 - - TRBV6-4 TGTGCCAGCAGCCCCTCGGCATCCTCCCCTGGGGCCAACGTCCTGACTTTC CASSPSASSPGANVLTF
TRBJ1-3 18 - - TRBV11-3 TGTGCCAGCAGCGAAGTGGCCCAGATCAGGGTGGCTGGAAACACCATATATTTT CASSEVAQIRVAGNTIYF
TRBJ2-7 14 TRBD1 - TRBV6-1 TGTGCCAGCAGGGGGGACAGGGGGCTAAACGAGCAGTACTTC CASRGDRGLNEQYF
TRBJ2-7 16 TRBD1 once TRBV5-1 TGCGCCAGCAGCGGCGCAGGGGGCAAGGGGGCGTACGAGCAGTACTTC CASSGAGGKGAYEQYF
TRBJ1-1 16 - once TRBV14 TGTGCCAGCAGCCTACAGGGTTCGAAATTAAACACTGAAGCTTTCTTT CASSLQGSKLNTEAFF
TRBJ1-1 12 - once TRBV15 TGTGCCACCGGGCAGGGTTTCGCTGAAGCTTTCTTT CATGQGFAEAFF
TRBJ2-5 15 - - TRBV6-1 TGTGCCAGCACTCCCCGGGGCACGCAAGGGGAGACCCAGTACTTC CASTPRGTQGETQYF
TRBJ1-1 14 - - TRBV28 TGTGCCAGCAGTCCCCCGGGGGGTGGCACTGAAGCTTTCTTT CASSPPGGGTEAFF